The 11 T cell receptor beta chains reported below all come from one sample, sequenced in a study of technical replicates of blood from a few donors (dated by TCRdb to 2015 to 2018). The method behind the library was the immunoSEQ multiplex PCR assay. The immuneACCESS repertoire file appears here via TCRdb, limited to in-frame rearrangements. These files lack a portion of the clones; in checked studies, under half of the deficit traces to unresolved V genes, and the cause of the others is not known. For this sample the table gives 75,000 to 95,000 clones, of which 90% to 95% were detected only once. Of the sample, around 0.25% falls within the top ten clones. What was sequenced was T cells isolated from PBMCs. Every receptor here comes from a human donor in good health.

The chain has TRBV7-3 and TRBJ1-3; D not certain. Germline V CDR1 and CDR2: SGHTA, FQGTGA. V was clipped by 5 bases and J by 2 bases, with 7 bases between them. The CDR3 totals 13 residues. DNA of the CDR3: TGTGCCAGCAGCCCGTCCGCTGGAAACACCATATATTTT. Protein product: CASSPSAGNTIYF.

The V gene is TRBV7-2, the J gene TRBJ1-2; D is perhaps TRBD1 (6 bases). CDR3 length: 13 residues. CDR1 is SGHTA, CDR2 FQGNSA, per germline. V shed 5 bases and J shed 7 bases, with 14 bases lying between them. The CDR3 bases are TGTGCCAGCAGCCCCGGACAGAATTCTGGCTACACCTTC. This encodes CASSPGQNSGYTF.

The chain carries TRBV9 and TRBJ1-2; 8 nucleotides align to TRBD1. CDR3 size: 15 residues. Germline lookup yields CDR1 SGDLS and CDR2 YYNGEE. Trimming at V came to 4 bases and at J to 5 bases, leaving 10 bases not matched to a gene. This CDR3 is CASSPRTGRIYGYTF. The DNA of the CDR3 is TGTGCCAGCAGCCCAAGGACAGGGCGTATTTATGGCTACACCTTC. Filled out from reference TRBV9 and TRBJ1-2, the complete variable domain reads DSGVTQTPKHLITATGQRVTLRCSPRSGDLSVYWYQQSLDQGLQFLIQYYNGEERAKGNILERFSAQQFPDLHSELNLSSLELGDSALYFCASSPRTGRIYGYTFGSGTRLTVV.

The chain has TRBV5-1 and TRBJ2-2; the D gene is possibly TRBD2 (6 bases). Trimming removed 4 bases from V and 8 bases from J, with 15 bases in between. Germline V lookup: CDR1 SGHRS, CDR2 YFSETQ. The length of the CDR3 is 14 residues. DNA of the CDR3: TGCGCCAGCAGCAAAAGTGGCGGGAAAGGGGAGCTGTTTTTT. Protein product: CASSKSGGKGELFF.

This rearrangement joins TRBV2 to TRBJ2-7, with a weak D call TRBD2 (5 bases). The CDR3 spans 12 residues. Germline-derived CDR1 and CDR2 are SNHLY and FYNNEI. V was shortened by 6 bases and J by 4 bases, with 10 bases between the two germline ends. The CDR3 loop is CASSPLDYEQYF. The CDR3 DNA follows: TGTGCCAGCAGCCCACTAGATTACGAGCAGTACTTC.

This sequence joins TRBV4-1 and TRBJ2-3, with 9 bases matching TRBD2. CDR3 length: 19 residues. Germline V gene sequence: CDR1 MGHRA, CDR2 YSYEKL. V shed 2 bases and J 5 bases; nucleotides not matched to a gene: 17. CDR3: CASSQLFGGVAGELDTQYF. Here the CDR3 DNA reads TGCGCCAGCAGCCAACTCTTTGGGGGGGTAGCGGGGGAGTTAGATACGCAGTATTTT.

The chain links TRBV11-2 to TRBJ2-7; a weak D match, TRBD1 (6 bases). V dropped 3 bases and J dropped 0 bases, with 15 bases sitting between them. The CDR3 totals 16 residues. CDR1 and CDR2 from the germline V gene are SGHAT and FQNNGV. CDR3 sequence reads: CASSFTILDSSYEQYF. The CDR3 region has the DNA TGTGCCAGCAGCTTTACAATTCTGGACAGCTCCTACGAGCAGTACTTC.

The chain recombines TRBV5-4 with TRBJ1-4; D is uncertain. This CDR3 has 15 amino acids. V was trimmed by 0 bases and J by 2 bases, leaving 8 bases between them. Germline V gene data show CDR1 as SGHNT and CDR2 as YYREEE (reference sequence). CDR3 region: CASSLGAGTNEKLFF. The CDR3 DNA follows: TGTGCCAGCAGCTTGGGGGCTGGGACTAATGAAAAACTGTTTTTT.

V is TRBV27 and J is TRBJ2-7, with D perhaps matching TRBD1 (6 bases). The CDR3 extends over 15 amino acids. Germline V gene lookup returns CDR1 MNHEY and CDR2 SMNVEV (reference sequence). Trimming left V 2 bases short and J 3 bases short, with 14 bases between. This chain's CDR3 is CASSLHTGTSYEQYF. The CDR3, as DNA: TGTGCCAGCAGTTTACACACCGGGACAAGCTACGAGCAGTACTTC.

The chain joins TRBV5-4 to TRBJ1-2; 9 bases agree with TRBD1. Germline V gene lookup returns CDR1 SGHNT and CDR2 YYREEE (reference sequence). Trimming took 7 bases from V and 8 from J; bases not matched to a gene: 9. CDR3 length equals 13 residues. CDR3 nucleotides: TGTGCCAGCGGACAGACAGGGGGTCACGGCTACACCTTC. It yields the protein CASGQTGGHGYTF.

V usage is TRBV13 and J usage is TRBJ2-7, with 14 bases fitting TRBD2. The CDR3 sequence is 15 residues long. V shed 5 bases, J shed 3 bases, and the junction held 3 bases outside the gene matches. Looked up from germline, CDR1 is PRHDT and CDR2 is FYEKMQ (reference sequence). This chain's CDR3 is CASSPGLAGVYEQYF. The DNA of the CDR3 is TGTGCCAGCAGCCCGGGACTAGCGGGGGTCTACGAGCAGTACTTC.